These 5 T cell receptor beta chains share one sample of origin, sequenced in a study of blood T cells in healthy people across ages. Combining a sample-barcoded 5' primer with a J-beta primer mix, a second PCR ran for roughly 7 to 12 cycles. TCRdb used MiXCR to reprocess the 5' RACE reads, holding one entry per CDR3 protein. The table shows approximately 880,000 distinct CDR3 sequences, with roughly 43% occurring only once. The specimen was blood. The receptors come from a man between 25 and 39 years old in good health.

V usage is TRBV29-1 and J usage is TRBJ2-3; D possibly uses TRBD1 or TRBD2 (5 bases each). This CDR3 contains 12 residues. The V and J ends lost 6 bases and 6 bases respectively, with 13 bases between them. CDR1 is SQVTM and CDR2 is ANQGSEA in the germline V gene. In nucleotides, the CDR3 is TGCAGCGTGGAGAGGGGATCGGATACGCAGTATTTT. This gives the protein CSVERGSDTQYF.

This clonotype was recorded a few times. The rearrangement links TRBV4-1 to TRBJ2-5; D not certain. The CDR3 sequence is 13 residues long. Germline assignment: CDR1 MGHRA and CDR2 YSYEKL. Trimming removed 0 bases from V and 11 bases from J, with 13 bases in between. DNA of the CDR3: TGCGCCAGCAGCCAAGATCAGGCTGTCCAGCAGTACTTC. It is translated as CASSQDQAVQQYF.

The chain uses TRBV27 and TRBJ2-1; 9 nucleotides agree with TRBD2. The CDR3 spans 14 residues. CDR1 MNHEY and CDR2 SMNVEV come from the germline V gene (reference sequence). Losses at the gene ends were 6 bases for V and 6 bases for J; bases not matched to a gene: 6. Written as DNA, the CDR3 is TGTGCCAGCAGCTCTCTAGCGGGGAGCAATGAGCAGTTCTTC. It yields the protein CASSSLAGSNEQFF.

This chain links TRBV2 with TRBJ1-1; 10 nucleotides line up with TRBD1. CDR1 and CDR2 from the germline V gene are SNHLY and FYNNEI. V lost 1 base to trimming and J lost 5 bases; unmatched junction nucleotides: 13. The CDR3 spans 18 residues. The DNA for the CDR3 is TGTGCCAGCAGTGAAGAGGGACAGGGGATTGTTGGAGGGACTGAAGCTTTCTTT. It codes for CASSEEGQGIVGGTEAFF. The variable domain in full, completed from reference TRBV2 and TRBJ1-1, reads EPEVTQTPSHQVTQMGQEVILRCVPISNHLYFYWYRQILGQKVEFLVSFYNNEISEKSEIFDDQFSVERPDGSNFTLKIRSTKLEDSAMYFCASSEEGQGIVGGTEAFFGQGTRLTVV.

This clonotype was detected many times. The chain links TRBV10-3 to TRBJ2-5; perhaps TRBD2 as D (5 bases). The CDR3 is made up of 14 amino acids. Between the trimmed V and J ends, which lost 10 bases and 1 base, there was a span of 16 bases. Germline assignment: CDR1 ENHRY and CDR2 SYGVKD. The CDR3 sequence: CATRGSHSQETQYF. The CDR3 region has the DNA TGTGCCACTCGTGGGAGCCATTCCCAAGAGACCCAGTACTTC.